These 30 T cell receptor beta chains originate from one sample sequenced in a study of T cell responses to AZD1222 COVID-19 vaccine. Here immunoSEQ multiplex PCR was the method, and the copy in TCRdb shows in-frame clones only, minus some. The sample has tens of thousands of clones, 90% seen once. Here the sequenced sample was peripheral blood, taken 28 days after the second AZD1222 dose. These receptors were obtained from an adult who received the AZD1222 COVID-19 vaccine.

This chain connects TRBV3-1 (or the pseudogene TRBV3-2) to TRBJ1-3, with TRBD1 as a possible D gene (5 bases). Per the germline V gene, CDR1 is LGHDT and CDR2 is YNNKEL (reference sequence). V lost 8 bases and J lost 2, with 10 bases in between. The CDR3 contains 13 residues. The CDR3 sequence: CASRTLAGNTIYF. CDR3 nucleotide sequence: TGTGCCAGCCGGACACTCGCTGGAAACACCATATATTTT.

CDR3 protein: CATSRDLGFGETQYF. Written as DNA, the CDR3 is TGTGCCACCAGCAGAGATCTAGGGTTTGGAGAGACCCAGTACTTC. This rearrangement joins TRBV15 to TRBJ2-5, with D hard to call. Trimming removed 0 bases at V and 4 bases at J, with 12 bases between. The CDR3 has 15 residues. Germline V gene lookup returns CDR1 LNHNV and CDR2 YYDKDF (reference sequence).

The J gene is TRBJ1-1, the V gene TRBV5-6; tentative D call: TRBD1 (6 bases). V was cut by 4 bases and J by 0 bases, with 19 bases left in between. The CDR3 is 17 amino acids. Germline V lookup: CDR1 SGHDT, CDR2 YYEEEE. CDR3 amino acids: CASSLITGYNLNTEAFF. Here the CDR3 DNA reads TGTGCCAGCAGCCTAATAACAGGGTACAATTTGAACACTGAAGCTTTCTTT.

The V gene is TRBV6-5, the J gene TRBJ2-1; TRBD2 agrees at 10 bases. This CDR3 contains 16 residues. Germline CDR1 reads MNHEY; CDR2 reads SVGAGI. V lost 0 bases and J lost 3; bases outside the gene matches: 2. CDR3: CASSYSSSGGYNEQFF. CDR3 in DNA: TGTGCCAGCAGTTACTCGTCTAGCGGGGGCTACAATGAGCAGTTCTTC.

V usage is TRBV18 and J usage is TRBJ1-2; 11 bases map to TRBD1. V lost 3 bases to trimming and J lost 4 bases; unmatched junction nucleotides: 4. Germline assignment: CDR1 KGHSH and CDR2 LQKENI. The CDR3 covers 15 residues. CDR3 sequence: CASSPGQGAFYGYTF. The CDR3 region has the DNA TGTGCCAGCTCACCTGGACAGGGGGCGTTCTATGGCTACACCTTC.

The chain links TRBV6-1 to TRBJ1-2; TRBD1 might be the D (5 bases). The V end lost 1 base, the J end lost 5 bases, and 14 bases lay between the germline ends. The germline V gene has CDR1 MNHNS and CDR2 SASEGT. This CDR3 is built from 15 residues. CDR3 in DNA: TGTGCCAGCAGTGAAGAGGGGACCGCCTCTTATGGCTACACCTTC. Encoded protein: CASSEEGTASYGYTF.

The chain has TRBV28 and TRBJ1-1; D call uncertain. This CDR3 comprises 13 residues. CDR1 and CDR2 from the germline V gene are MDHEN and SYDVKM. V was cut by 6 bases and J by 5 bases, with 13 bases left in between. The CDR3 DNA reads TGTGCCAGCAGAGTCTCCGGAGGGACTGAAGCTTTCTTT. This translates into CASRVSGGTEAFF.

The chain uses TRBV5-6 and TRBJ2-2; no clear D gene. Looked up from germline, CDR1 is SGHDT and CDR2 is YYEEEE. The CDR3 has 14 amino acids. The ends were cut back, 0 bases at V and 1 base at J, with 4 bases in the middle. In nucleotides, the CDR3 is TGTGCCAGCAGCTTGGTGCGGAACACCGGGGAGCTGTTTTTT. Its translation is CASSLVRNTGELFF.

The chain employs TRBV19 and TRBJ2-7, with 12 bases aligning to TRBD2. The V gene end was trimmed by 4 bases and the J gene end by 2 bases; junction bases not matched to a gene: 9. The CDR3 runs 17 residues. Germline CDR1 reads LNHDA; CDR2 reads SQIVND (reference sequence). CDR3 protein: CASSTTSGGHAAYEQYF. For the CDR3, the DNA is TGTGCCAGTAGTACGACTAGCGGGGGTCATGCCGCCTACGAGCAGTACTTC.

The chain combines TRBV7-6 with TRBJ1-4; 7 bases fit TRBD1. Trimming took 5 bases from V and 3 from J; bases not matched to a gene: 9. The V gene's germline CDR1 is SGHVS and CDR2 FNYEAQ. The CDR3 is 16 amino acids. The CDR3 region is CASSVNTGESNEKLFF. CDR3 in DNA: TGTGCCAGCAGCGTAAATACAGGGGAATCTAATGAAAAACTGTTTTTT.

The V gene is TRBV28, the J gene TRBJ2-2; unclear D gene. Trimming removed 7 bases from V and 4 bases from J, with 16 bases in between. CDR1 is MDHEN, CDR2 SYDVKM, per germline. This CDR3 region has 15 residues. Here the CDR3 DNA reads TGTGCCAGCATCGTTGGGCAGCCGGGCACCGGGGAGCTGTTTTTT. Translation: CASIVGQPGTGELFF.

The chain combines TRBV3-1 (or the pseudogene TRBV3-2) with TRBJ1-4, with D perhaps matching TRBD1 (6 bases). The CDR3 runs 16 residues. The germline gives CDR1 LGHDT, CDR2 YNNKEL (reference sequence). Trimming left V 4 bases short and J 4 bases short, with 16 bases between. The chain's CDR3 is CASSPEIGQLNEKLFF. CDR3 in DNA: TGTGCCAGCAGCCCGGAAATCGGACAGCTTAATGAAAAACTGTTTTTT.

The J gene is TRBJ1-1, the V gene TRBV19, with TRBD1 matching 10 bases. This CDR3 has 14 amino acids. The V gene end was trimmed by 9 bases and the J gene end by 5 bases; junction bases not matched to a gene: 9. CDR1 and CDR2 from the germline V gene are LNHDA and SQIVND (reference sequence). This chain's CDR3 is CARGDRGERTEAFF. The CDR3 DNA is TGTGCCAGAGGGGACAGGGGTGAAAGGACTGAAGCTTTCTTT.

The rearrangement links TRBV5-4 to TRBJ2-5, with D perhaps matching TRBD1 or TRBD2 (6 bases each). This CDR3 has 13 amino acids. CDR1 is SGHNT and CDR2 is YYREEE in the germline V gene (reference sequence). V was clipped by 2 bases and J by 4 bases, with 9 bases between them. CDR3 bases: TGTGCCAGCAGCTTACGGGGGCCAGAGACCCAGTACTTC. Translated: CASSLRGPETQYF.

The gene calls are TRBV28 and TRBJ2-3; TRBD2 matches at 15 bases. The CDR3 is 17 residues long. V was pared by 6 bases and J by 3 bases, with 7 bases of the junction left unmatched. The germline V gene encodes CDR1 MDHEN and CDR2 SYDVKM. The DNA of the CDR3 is TGTGCCAGCAGCCCACCCGGGACTAGCGGGGGGACAGATACGCAGTATTTT. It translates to CASSPPGTSGGTDTQYF.

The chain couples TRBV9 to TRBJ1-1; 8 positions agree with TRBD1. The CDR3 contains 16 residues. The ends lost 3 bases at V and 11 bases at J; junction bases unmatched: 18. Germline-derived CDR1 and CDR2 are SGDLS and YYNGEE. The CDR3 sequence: CASSAGTGQGESRAFF. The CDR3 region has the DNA TGTGCCAGCAGCGCCGGAACAGGACAGGGAGAATCTAGGGCTTTCTTT.

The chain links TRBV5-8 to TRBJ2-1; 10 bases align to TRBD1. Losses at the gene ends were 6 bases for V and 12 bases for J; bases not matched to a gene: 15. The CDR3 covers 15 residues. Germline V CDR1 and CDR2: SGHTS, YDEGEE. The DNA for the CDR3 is TGTGCCAGCACGGCCGGGACAGGGGTTATTATTGGGCAGTTCTTC. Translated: CASTAGTGVIIGQFF. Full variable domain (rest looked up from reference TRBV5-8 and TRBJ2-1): EAGVTQSPTHLIKTRGQQATLRCSPISGHTSVYWYQQALGLGLQFLLWYDEGEERNRGNFPPRFSGRQFPNYSSELNVNALELEDSALYLCASTAGTGVIIGQFFGPGTRLTVL.

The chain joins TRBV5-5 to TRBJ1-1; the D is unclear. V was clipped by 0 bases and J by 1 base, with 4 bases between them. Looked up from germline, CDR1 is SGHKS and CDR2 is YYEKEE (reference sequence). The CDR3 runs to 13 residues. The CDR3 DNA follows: TGTGCCAGCAGCTTGGGAGGGAACACTGAAGCTTTCTTT. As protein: CASSLGGNTEAFF.

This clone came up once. The DNA for the CDR3 is TGTGCCAGCAGTTACTCCGGCAGATCTAACTATGGCTACACCTTC. It codes for CASSYSGRSNYGYTF. This chain connects TRBV6-2 or TRBV6-3 to TRBJ1-2; D remains ambiguous. The germline V gene encodes CDR1 MNHEY and CDR2 SVGEGT. CDR3 length: 15 amino acids. Trimming removed 0 bases from V and 0 bases from J, with 8 bases in between.

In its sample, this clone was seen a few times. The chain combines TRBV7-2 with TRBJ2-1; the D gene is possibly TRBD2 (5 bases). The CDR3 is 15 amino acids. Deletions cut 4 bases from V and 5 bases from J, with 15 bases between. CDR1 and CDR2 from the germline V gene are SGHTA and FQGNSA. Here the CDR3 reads CASSSPRGSHNEQFF. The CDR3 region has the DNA TGTGCCAGCAGCTCCCCTCGGGGTTCCCACAATGAGCAGTTCTTC.

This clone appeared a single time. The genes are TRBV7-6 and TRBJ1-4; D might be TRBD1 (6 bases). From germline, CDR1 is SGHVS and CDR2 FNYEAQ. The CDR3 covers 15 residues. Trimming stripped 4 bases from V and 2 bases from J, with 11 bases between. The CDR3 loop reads CASSYQGRTNEKLFF. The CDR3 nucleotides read TGTGCCAGCAGCTACCAGGGGCGGACTAATGAAAAACTGTTTTTT.

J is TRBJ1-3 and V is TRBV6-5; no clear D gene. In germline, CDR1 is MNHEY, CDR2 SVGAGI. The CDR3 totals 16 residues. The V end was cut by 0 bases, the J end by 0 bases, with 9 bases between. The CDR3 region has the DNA TGTGCCAGCAGTTACTCGAACGGCCGCTCTGGAAACACCATATATTTT. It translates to CASSYSNGRSGNTIYF.

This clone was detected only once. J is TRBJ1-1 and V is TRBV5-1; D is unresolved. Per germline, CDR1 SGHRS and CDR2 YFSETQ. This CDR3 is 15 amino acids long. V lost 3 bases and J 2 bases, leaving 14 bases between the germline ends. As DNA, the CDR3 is TGCGCCAGCAGCTCCAAAGACGGACTTAACACTGAAGCTTTCTTT. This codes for CASSSKDGLNTEAFF.

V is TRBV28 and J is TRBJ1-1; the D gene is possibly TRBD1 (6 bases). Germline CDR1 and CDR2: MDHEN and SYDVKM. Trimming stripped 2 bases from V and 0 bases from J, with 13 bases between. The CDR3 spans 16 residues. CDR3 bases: TGTGCCAGCAGTTTAACAGGGAGTTGGGTGAACACTGAAGCTTTCTTT. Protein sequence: CASSLTGSWVNTEAFF.

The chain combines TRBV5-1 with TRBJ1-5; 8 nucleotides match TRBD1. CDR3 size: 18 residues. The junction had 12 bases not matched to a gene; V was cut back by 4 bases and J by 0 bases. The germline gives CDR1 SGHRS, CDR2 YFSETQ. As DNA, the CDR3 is TGCGCCAGCAGCCATAGACAGGGGTCGAGAGATAGCAATCAGCCCCAGCATTTT. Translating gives CASSHRQGSRDSNQPQHF.

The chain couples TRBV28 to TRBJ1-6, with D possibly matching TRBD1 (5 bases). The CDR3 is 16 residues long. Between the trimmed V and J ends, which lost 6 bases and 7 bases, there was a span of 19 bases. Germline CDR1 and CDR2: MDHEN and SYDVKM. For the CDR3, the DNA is TGTGCCAGCAGACCTAACGCGGGACGACAGAATTCACCCCTCCACTTT. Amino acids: CASRPNAGRQNSPLHF.

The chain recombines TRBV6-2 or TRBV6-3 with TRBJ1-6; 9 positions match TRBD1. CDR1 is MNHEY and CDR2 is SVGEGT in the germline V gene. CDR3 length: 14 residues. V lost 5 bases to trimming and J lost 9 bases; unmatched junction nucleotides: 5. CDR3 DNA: TGTGCCAGCAGTACCGGGACAGGGACTTCACCCCTCCACTTT. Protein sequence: CASSTGTGTSPLHF.

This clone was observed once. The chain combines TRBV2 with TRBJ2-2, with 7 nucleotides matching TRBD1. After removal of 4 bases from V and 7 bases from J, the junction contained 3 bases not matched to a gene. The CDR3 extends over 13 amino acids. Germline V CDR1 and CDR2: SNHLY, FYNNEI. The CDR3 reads CASSGQGHGELFF. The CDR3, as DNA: TGTGCCAGCAGTGGACAGGGCCACGGGGAGCTGTTTTTT.

The CDR3 nucleotides read TGTGCCAGCAGTCCGGGACAGGGGATATTGGGTGGCTACACCTTC. This sequence encodes CASSPGQGILGGYTF. The rearrangement uses TRBV27 and TRBJ1-2, with TRBD1 matching 10 bases. The germline V gene has CDR1 MNHEY and CDR2 SMNVEV (reference sequence). This CDR3 has 15 amino acids. V trimming: 5 bases; J trimming: 7 bases; junction bases outside the gene matches: 10.

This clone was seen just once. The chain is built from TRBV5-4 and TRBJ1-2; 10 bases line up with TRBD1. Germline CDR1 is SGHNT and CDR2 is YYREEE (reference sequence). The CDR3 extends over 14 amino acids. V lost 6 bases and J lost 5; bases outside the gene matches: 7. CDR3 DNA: TGTGCCAGCAAATCCGGGACAGGGGTTTATGGCTACACCTTC. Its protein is CASKSGTGVYGYTF.